This T cell receptor beta chain is drawn from a study of cytomegalovirus exposure and HLA in healthy donors. The PCR ran on 60 Vbeta and 13 Jbeta primers. The repertoire was sequenced with immunoSEQ multiplex PCR; TCRdb's copy has only in-frame clones and lacks some. The sample holds about 92,000 clones, almost 85% seen once. The CDR3 has 16 amino acids. Unmatched junction bases numbered 7, after V lost 0 bases and J lost 8 bases. CDR1 and CDR2 from the germline V gene are SGDLS and YYNGEE. The chain is built from TRBV9 and TRBJ2-1, with 11 bases matching TRBD2. The receptor was isolated from a woman younger than 35 in good health and CMV-seropositive. The material sequenced was PBMCs. CDR3 coding DNA: TGTGCCAGCAGCGTAGCTACTAGCGGGGGTTTCCATGAGCAGTTCTTC. This sequence encodes CASSVATSGGFHEQFF.